The 2 T cell receptor beta chains listed next were all sequenced from one sample in a study of cytomegalovirus exposure and HLA in healthy donors (dated by TCRdb to 2016 to 2017). Libraries were built with the immunoSEQ multiplex PCR assay. TCRdb carries this immuneACCESS record with in-frame sequences only. Its versions omit some clonotypes, under half of them owing to an unresolved V gene in the studies checked, with the rest unexplained. This sample gives under 150,000 clones in total; about nine tenths of them show up just once. 2.9% of the sample belongs to the ten largest clones. The sequencing sample was made of PBMCs. The origin of the receptors is a man aged 18-30 years in good health and CMV-seronegative.

This clone was detected a few times. This chain links TRBV19 with TRBJ2-7, with 7 nucleotides matching TRBD1. The CDR3 has 15 amino acids. The germline V gene encodes CDR1 LNHDA and CDR2 SQIVND (reference sequence). V lost 1 base, J lost 3 bases, and 6 bases stayed unmatched. The CDR3 bases are TGTGCCAGTAGTATAGCAACGACAGGGAACTACGAGCAGTACTTC. Amino acids: CASSIATTGNYEQYF.

This clone was seen a handful of times. The chain employs TRBV14 and TRBJ2-7; D is unclear. Looked up from germline, CDR1 is SGHDN and CDR2 is FVKESK. The CDR3 has 15 residues. The germline V and J ends were trimmed by 6 bases and 0 bases, with 15 bases remaining between them. CDR3 in amino acids: CASSRGGAFSYEQYF. The CDR3 DNA reads TGTGCCAGCAGTCGAGGCGGCGCCTTCTCCTACGAGCAGTACTTC.